Listed below are T cell receptor beta chains from one sample, sequenced in a study of cytomegalovirus exposure and HLA in healthy donors. The assay was immunoSEQ multiplex PCR, and TCRdb's table has in-frame clones only and misses some. This sample has 300,000 or so clones; roughly four fifths occur once, and the top ten carry 2% to 2.5%. Sequencing used PBMCs. Receptors originate from a woman aged 40 to 50 in good health and CMV-seropositive. Each CDR3 is given without its conserved first and last residue. Each record gives: clone size, V gene, CDR3 protein. Some rows have no size entry. The others give once, few or many, or a class for an expanded clone.

clone_size: NA
v_call: TRBV7-2
cdr3_aa: ASSSGQAINQPQH

clone_size: NA
v_call: TRBV30
cdr3_aa: AWRLPGGYTEAF

clone_size: NA
v_call: TRBV5-1
cdr3_aa: ASSLVPTWTEAF

clone_size: NA
v_call: TRBV7-9
cdr3_aa: ASSSDGLSQETQY

clone_size: NA
v_call: TRBV28
cdr3_aa: ASSSPPSQY

clone_size: NA
v_call: TRBV9
cdr3_aa: ASSPEDRADGTEAF

clone_size: NA
v_call: TRBV9
cdr3_aa: ASSFSPSGATDTQY

clone_size: NA
v_call: TRBV7-2
cdr3_aa: ASSLEAGFTEAF

clone_size: once
v_call: TRBV15
cdr3_aa: ATSRYAASGNTIY

clone_size: once
v_call: TRBV5-4
cdr3_aa: ASNLAGGPETQY

clone_size: NA
v_call: TRBV6-5
cdr3_aa: ASSYSTTGLPYEQY

clone_size: NA
v_call: TRBV5-1
cdr3_aa: ASSLVEGLAEAF

clone_size: NA
v_call: TRBV10-3
cdr3_aa: AITSGKRAEAF

clone_size: NA
v_call: TRBV6-1
cdr3_aa: ASSLPQGVSYEQY

clone_size: NA
v_call: TRBV27
cdr3_aa: ASSSRGTGGGNQPQH

clone_size: NA
v_call: TRBV7-9
cdr3_aa: ASSLGTDFGNQPQH

clone_size: NA
v_call: TRBV4-3
cdr3_aa: ASSQEGQGLYGYT

clone_size: NA
v_call: TRBV7-8
cdr3_aa: ASSKRTGSDYT

clone_size: NA
v_call: TRBV2
cdr3_aa: ASSEGGFAGGPVGEQF

clone_size: once
v_call: TRBV4-3
cdr3_aa: ASSRYGNEQF

clone_size: once
v_call: TRBV28
cdr3_aa: ASSFAGVAKNTGELF

clone_size: NA
v_call: TRBV30
cdr3_aa: AWSVAGGYNSPLH

clone_size: NA
v_call: TRBV7-9
cdr3_aa: ASSSPGGWYEQY

clone_size: NA
v_call: TRBV7-2
cdr3_aa: ASSFLLAGGPYEQY

clone_size: once
v_call: TRBV5-1
cdr3_aa: ASSPVPRQGRAF

clone_size: NA
v_call: TRBV4-2
cdr3_aa: ASSQDSRADTQY

clone_size: NA
v_call: TRBV4-1
cdr3_aa: ASSQDPNTGELF

clone_size: NA
v_call: TRBV6-1
cdr3_aa: ASSAGVAGFTDTQY

clone_size: few
v_call: TRBV7-3
cdr3_aa: ASSLGGPQETQY

clone_size: NA
v_call: TRBV27
cdr3_aa: ASSLSARLQETQY

clone_size: NA
v_call: TRBV5-5
cdr3_aa: ASSWDRRLGHSTGELF

clone_size: NA
v_call: TRBV6-5
cdr3_aa: ASSYGQVTGELF

clone_size: few
v_call: TRBV29-1
cdr3_aa: SAPQGGTF

clone_size: NA
v_call: TRBV6-4
cdr3_aa: ASSTGQEGVRAF

clone_size: NA
v_call: TRBV11-3
cdr3_aa: ASSPGVFEVNEQF

clone_size: NA
v_call: TRBV28
cdr3_aa: ASSFGETGSGNQPQH

clone_size: NA
v_call: TRBV14
cdr3_aa: ASSQGWSGYYEQY

clone_size: NA
v_call: TRBV5-1
cdr3_aa: ASSLGSSGRLYNEQF

clone_size: once
v_call: TRBV9
cdr3_aa: ASSETSQTYNEQF

clone_size: NA
v_call: TRBV7-9
cdr3_aa: SSSSTGGGLYEQY

clone_size: NA
v_call: TRBV5-1
cdr3_aa: ASSRTGDNSPLH

clone_size: NA
v_call: TRBV2
cdr3_aa: ASTGERESPLH

clone_size: NA
v_call: TRBV27
cdr3_aa: ASRSSGGGGTDTQY

clone_size: NA
v_call: TRBV11-3
cdr3_aa: ASSLLGQGAETQY

clone_size: NA
v_call: TRBV7-2
cdr3_aa: ASSLSKTQY

clone_size: NA
v_call: TRBV18
cdr3_aa: ASSPNQGVGTEAF